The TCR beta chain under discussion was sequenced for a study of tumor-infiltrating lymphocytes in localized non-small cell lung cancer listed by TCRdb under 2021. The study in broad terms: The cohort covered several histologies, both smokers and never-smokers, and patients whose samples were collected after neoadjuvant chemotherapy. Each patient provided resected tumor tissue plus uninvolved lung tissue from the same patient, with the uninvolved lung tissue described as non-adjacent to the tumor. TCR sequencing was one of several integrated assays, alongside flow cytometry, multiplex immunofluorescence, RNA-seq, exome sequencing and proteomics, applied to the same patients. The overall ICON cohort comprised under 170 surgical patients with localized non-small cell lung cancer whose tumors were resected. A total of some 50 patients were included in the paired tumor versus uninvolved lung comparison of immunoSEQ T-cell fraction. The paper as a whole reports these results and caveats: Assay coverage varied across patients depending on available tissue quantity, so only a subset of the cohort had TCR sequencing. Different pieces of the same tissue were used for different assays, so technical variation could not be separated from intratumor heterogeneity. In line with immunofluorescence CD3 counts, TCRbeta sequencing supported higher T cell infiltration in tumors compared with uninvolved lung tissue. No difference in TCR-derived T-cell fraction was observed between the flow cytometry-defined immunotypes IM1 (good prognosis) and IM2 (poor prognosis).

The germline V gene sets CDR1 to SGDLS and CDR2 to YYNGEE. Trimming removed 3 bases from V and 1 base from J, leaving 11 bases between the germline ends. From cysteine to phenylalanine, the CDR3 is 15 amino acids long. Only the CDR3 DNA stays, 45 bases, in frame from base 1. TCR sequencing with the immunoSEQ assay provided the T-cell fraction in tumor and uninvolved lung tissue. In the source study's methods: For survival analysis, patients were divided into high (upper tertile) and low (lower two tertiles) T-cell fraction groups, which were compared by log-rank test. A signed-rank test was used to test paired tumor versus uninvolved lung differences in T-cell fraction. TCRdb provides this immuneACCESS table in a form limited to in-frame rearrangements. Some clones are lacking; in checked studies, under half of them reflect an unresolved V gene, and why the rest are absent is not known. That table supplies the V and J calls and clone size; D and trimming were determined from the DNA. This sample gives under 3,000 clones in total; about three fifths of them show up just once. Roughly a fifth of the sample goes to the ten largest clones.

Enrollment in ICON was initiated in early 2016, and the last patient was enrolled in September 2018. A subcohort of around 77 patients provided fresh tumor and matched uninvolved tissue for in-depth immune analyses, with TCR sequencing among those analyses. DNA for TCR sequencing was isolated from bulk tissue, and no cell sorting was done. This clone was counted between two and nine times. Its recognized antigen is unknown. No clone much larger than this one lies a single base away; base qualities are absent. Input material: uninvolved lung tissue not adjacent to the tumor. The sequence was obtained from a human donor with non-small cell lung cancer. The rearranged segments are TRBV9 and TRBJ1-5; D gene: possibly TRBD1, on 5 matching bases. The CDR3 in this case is CASSATGGSNQPQHF. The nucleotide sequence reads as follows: TGTGCCAGCAGCGCAACGGGGGGGAGCAATCAGCCCCAGCATTTT. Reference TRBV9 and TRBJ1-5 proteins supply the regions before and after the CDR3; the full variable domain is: DSGVTQTPKHLITATGQRVTLRCSPRSGDLSVYWYQQSLDQGLQFLIQYYNGEERAKGNILERFSAQQFPDLHSELNLSSLELGDSALYFCASSATGGSNQPQHFGDGTRLSIL.